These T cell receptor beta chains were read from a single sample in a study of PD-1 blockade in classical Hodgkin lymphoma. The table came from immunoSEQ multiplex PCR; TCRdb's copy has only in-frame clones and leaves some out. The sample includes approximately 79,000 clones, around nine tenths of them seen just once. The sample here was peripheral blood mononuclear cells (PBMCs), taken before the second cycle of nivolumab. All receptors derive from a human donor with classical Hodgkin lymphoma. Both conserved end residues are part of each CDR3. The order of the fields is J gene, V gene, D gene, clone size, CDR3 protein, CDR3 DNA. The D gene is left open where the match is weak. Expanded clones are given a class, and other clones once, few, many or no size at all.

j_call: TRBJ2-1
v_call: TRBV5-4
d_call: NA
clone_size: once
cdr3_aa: CASSSTRLNEQFF
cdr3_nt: TGTGCCAGCAGCTCGACACGCCTCAATGAGCAGTTCTTC

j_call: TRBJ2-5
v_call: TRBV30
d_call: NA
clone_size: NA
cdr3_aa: CAWSTRLQETQYF
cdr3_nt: TGTGCCTGGAGTACGAGACTTCAAGAGACCCAGTACTTC

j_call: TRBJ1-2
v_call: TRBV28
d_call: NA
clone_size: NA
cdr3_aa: CASSSPSGGYGYTF
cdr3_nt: TGTGCCAGCAGTTCCCCCTCGGGGGGCTATGGCTACACCTTC

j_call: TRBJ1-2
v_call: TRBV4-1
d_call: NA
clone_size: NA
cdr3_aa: CASSQSGVYGYTF
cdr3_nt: TGCGCCAGCAGCCAATCGGGAGTCTATGGCTACACCTTC

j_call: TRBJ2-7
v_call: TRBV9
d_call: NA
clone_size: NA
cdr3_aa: CASSVDGTHSYEQYF
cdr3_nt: TGTGCCAGCAGCGTAGACGGGACACACTCCTACGAGCAGTACTTC

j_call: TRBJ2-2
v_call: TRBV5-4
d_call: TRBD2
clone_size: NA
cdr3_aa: CASSLASGSPLSGELFF
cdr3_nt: TGTGCCAGCAGCTTGGCAAGCGGGAGTCCCCTAAGCGGGGAGCTGTTTTTT

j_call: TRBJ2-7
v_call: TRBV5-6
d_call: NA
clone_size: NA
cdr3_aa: CASSLEGRPLSYEQYF
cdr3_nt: TGTGCCAGCAGCTTGGAGGGACGGCCCCTTTCCTACGAGCAGTACTTC

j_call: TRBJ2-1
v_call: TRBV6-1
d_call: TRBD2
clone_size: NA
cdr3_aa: CASSVLAGGPNEQFF
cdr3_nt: TGTGCCAGCAGTGTGCTAGCGGGAGGGCCCAATGAGCAGTTCTTC

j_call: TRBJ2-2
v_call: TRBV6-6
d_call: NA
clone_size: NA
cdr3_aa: CASLGGSTGELFF
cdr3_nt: TGTGCCAGCCTCGGTGGCAGCACCGGGGAGCTGTTTTTT

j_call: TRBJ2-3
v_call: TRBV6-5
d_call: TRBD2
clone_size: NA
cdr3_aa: CASRSSGDTQYF
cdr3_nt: TGTGCCAGCAGGTCTAGCGGAGATACGCAGTATTTT

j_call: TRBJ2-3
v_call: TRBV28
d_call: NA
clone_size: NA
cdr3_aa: CASSLEVAFTDTQYF
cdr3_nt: TGTGCCAGCAGTTTAGAGGTCGCTTTCACAGATACGCAGTATTTT

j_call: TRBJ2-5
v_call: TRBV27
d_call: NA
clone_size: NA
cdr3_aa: CASSSRGPNGQETQYF
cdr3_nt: TGTGCCAGCAGTTCACGCGGACCCAACGGCCAAGAGACCCAGTACTTC

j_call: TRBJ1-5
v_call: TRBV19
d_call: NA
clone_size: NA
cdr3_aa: CASKESNQPQHF
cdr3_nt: TGTGCCAGTAAGGAGAGCAATCAGCCCCAGCATTTT

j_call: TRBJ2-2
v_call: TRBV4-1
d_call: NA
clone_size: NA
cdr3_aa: CASSQVGSGELFF
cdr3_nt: TGCGCCAGCAGCCAAGTTGGTAGCGGGGAGCTGTTTTTT

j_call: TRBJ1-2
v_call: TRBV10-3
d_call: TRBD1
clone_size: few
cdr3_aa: CAISPLRDRVGYTF
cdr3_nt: TGTGCCATCAGCCCACTCCGGGACAGGGTGGGCTACACCTTC

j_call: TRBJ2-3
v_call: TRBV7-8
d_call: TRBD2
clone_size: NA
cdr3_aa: CASSWGLAGSTDTQYF
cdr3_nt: TGTGCCAGCAGCTGGGGACTAGCGGGGAGCACAGATACGCAGTATTTT

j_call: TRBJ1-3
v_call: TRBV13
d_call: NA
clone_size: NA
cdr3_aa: CASSFGNTIYF
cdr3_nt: TGTGCCAGCAGCTTCGGAAACACCATATATTTT

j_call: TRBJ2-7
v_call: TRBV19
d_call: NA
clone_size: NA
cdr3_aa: CASSIGLFPYEQYF
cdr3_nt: TGTGCCAGTAGTATCGGACTATTTCCCTACGAGCAGTACTTC

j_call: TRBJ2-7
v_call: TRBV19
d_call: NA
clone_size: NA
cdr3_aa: CASSILLGGPSYEQYF
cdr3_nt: TGTGCCAGTAGTATCCTGTTGGGGGGTCCATCCTACGAGCAGTACTTC